These T cell receptor beta chains were read from a single sample in a study of T cells in localized non-small cell lung cancer. Some clones are missing from TCRdb's copy, which holds only in-frame ones; the method was immunoSEQ multiplex PCR. Of tens of thousands of clones in the sample, roughly 80% are singletons; the top ten hold just over 4.5%. The source material was PBMCs, sampled before any cancer treatment. The receptors were gathered from a man aged 40 to 70 with stage II lung adenocarcinoma. Both conserved end residues are part of each CDR3. Each record gives: V gene, clone size, CDR3 protein. The listing skips clone size in some rows; elsewhere it reads once, few, many or a size class.

TRBV7-9,.,CASSFRGASSYEQYF
TRBV19,.,CASSETGTSGISQQYF
TRBV2,.,CASNVGVVETQYF
TRBV23-1,.,CASSPHATRRLSGELFF
TRBV29-1,.,CSAILAGVAFGTGELFF
TRBV20-1,few,CSAQGYTEAFF
TRBV9,.,CASSVATSTDTQYF
TRBV4-1,.,CASSLGPSNTDTQYF
TRBV18,.,CASSPIQETQYF
TRBV5-1,once,CASSFQGTGELFF
TRBV6-6,once,CASRSTEARRGGELFF
TRBV15,.,CATSSLGLNTEAFF
TRBV15,.,CATSESPSQPQHF
TRBV29-1,.,CSALTLPYEQYF
TRBV6-5,.,CASSSPPGYYNEQFF
TRBV9,.,CASSGAHRGNEQFF
TRBV29-1,medium-sized,CSVNNVGTGPQHF
TRBV29-1,.,CSVEKASGSQDTQYF
TRBV19,.,CASSIPGAVTEAFF
TRBV7-9,.,CASSPGQGQGEQYF
TRBV4-2,few,CASSQDRRGMNTEAFF
TRBV7-2,.,CASSFGQVNTEAFF
TRBV6-4,.,CASSDTDSKPQYF
TRBV4-3,.,CASSQGLAGSYNEQFF
TRBV19,.,CASSRDFYEQYF
TRBV7-9,.,CASSLQGFSGNTIYF
TRBV19,once,CASSIGLAHTGELFF
TRBV2,.,CASSEAPRGGNQPQHF
TRBV7-2,.,CASSSPGLRSNTEAFF
TRBV9,.,CASSTTSAGELFF
TRBV4-1,.,CASSLAQGSYGYTF
TRBV2,.,CANRGGQPLSYNEQFF
TRBV6-5,.,CASSAPGRRTEAFF
TRBV2,once,CASREGLVTDTQYF
TRBV5-6,.,CASSPSAGEVQYF
TRBV6-1,.,CASASGLARTDTQYF
TRBV5-6,.,CASSLVGAADTQYF
TRBV19,.,CASSPLTSGSYNEQFF
TRBV6-1,.,CASSENSGANLASPGDTQYF
TRBV19,few,CASNTGGATGELFF
TRBV9,.,CASSPRQVGIFQETQYF
TRBV6-6,.,CATSTSATNEKLFF
TRBV10-3,.,CAISTRDRGNTIYF
TRBV9,.,CASSVDGGRSGNTIYF
TRBV25-1,.,CASSEGNRGVYEQYF
TRBV18,.,CASSPPPEMNTEAFF
TRBV2,.,CASREQAISEAFF
TRBV6-1,.,CASSVRDRDTEAFF
TRBV5-4,.,CASRSGQDYGYTF
TRBV7-6,.,CASSPFGGSTAYEQYF
TRBV5-6,.,CASSQRNYGYTF
TRBV18,.,CASSPFGGGVDTEAFF
TRBV7-9,.,CASSFGPGGEVLTF
TRBV5-6,.,CASSLGASGYEQYF
TRBV16,.,CASSPPKGSYNEQFF
TRBV5-1,.,CASRPGSQETQYF
TRBV13,.,CASSLRTTSRGETQYF